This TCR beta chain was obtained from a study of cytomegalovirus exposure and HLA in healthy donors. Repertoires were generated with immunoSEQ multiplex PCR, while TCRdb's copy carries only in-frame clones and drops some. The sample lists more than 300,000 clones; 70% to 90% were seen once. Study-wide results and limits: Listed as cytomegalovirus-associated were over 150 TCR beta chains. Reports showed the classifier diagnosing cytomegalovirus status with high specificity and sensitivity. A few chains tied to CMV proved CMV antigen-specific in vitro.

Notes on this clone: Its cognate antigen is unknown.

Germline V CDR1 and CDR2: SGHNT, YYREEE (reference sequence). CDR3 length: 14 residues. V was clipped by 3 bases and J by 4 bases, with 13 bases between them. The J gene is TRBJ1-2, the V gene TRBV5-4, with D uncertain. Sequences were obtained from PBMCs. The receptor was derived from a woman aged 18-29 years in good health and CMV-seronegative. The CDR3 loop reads CASSSPRRAYGYTF. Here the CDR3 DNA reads TGTGCCAGCAGCTCTCCGCGGAGGGCCTATGGCTACACCTTC.